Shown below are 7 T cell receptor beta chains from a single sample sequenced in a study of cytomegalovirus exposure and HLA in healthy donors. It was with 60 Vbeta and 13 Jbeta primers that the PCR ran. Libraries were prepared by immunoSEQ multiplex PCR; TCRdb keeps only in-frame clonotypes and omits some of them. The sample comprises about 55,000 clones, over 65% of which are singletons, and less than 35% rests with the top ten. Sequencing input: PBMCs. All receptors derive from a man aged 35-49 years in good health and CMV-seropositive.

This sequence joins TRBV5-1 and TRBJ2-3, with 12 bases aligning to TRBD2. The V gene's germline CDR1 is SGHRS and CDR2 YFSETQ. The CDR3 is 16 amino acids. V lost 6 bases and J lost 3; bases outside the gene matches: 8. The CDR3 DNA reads TGCGCCAGCAAGTCTAGCGGGGGGGCTGGGACAGATACGCAGTATTTT. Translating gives CASKSSGGAGTDTQYF.

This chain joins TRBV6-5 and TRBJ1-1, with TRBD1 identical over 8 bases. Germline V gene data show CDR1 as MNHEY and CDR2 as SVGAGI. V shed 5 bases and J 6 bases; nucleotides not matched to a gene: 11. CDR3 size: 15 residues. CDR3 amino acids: CASSLRTGRDAEAFF. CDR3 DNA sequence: TGTGCCAGCAGTCTCCGGACAGGGAGGGACGCTGAAGCTTTCTTT.

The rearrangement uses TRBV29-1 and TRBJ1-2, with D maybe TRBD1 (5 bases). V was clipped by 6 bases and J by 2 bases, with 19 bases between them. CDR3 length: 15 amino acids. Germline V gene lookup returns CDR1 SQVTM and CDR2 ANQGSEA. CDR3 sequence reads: CSVIERDFLNYGYTF. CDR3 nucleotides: TGCAGCGTAATAGAGCGGGACTTCCTAAACTATGGCTACACCTTC.

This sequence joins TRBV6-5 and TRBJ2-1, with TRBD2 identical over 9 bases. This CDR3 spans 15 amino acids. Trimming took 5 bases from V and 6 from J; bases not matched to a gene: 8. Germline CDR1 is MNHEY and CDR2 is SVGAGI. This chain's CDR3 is CASSPPGGGANEQFF. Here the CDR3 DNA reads TGTGCCAGCAGTCCCCCTGGCGGGGGGGCCAATGAGCAGTTCTTC.

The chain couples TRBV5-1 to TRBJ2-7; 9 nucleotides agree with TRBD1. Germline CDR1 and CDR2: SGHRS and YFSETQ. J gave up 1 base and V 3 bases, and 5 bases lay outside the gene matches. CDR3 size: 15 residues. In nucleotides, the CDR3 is TGCGCCAGCAGCTACACAGGGGGCCCTTCCTACGAGCAGTACTTC. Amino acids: CASSYTGGPSYEQYF.

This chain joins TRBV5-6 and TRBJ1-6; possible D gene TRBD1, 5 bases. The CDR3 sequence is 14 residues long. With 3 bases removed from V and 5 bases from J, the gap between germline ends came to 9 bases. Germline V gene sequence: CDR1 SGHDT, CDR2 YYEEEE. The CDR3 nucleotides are TGTGCCAGCAGCTCGGGACTGAATAATTCACCCCTCCACTTT. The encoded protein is CASSSGLNNSPLHF.

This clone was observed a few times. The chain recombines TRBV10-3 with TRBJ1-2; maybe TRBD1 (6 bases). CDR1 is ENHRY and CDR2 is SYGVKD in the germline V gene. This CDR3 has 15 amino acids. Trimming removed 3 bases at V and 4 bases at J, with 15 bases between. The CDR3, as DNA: TGTGCCATCAGTGACCCCGGACAGCAGAGCTATGGCTACACCTTC. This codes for CAISDPGQQSYGYTF.